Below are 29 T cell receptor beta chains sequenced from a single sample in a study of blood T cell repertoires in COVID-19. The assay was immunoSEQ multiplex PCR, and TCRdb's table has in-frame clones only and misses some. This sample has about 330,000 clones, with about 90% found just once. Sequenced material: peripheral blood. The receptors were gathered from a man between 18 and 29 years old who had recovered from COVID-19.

CDR3 sequence reads: CASSEQGNEKLFF. In nucleotides, the CDR3 is TGTGCCAGCAGTGAACAGGGAAATGAAAAACTGTTTTTT. The chain employs TRBV25-1 and TRBJ1-4, with D possibly being TRBD1 (5 bases). The CDR3 length is 13 residues. The germline V gene has CDR1 MGHDK and CDR2 SYGVNS. Trimming left V 2 bases short and J 5 bases short, with 6 bases between.

The CDR3 coding sequence is TGTGCCAGCTCACCACGACAGGGGGAAGGCTACACCTTC. This gives the protein CASSPRQGEGYTF. The genes are TRBV18 and TRBJ1-2; 9 bases map to TRBD1. The CDR3 covers 13 residues. Germline V lookup: CDR1 KGHSH, CDR2 LQKENI. V lost 1 base and J lost 8; bases outside the gene matches: 2.

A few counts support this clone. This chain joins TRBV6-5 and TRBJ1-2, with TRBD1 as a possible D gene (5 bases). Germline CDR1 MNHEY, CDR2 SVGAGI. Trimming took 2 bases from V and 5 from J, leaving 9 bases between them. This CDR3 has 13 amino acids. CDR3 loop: CASSYQGNYGYTF. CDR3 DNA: TGTGCCAGCAGTTACCAGGGTAATTATGGCTACACCTTC.

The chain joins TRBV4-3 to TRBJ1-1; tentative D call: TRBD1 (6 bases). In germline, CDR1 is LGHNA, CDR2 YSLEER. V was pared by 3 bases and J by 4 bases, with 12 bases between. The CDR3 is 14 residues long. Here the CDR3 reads CASSHDTGFTEAFF. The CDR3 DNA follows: TGCGCCAGCAGCCATGATACAGGGTTCACTGAAGCTTTCTTT.

The CDR3 loop is CASSDGQINQPQHF. The CDR3, as DNA: TGCGCCAGCAGTGATGGACAGATCAATCAGCCCCAGCATTTT. V gene TRBV10-2 combines with J gene TRBJ1-5; maybe TRBD1 (6 bases). CDR1 and CDR2 (germline): WSHSY, SAAADI. V lost 3 bases and J 3 bases, leaving 9 bases between the germline ends. The CDR3 has 14 amino acids.

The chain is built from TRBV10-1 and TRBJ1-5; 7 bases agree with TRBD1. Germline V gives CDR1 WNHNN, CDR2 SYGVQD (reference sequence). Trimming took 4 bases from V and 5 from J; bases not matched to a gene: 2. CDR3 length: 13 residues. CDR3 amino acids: CASSGGTDQPQHF. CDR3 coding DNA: TGCGCCAGCAGTGGGGGGACAGATCAGCCCCAGCATTTT.

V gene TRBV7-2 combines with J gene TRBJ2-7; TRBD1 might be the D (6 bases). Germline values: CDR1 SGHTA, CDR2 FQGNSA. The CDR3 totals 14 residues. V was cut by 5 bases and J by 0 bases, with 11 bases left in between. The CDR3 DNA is TGTGCCAGCAGCCCTGACAGGTTCTCCTACGAGCAGTACTTC. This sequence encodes CASSPDRFSYEQYF. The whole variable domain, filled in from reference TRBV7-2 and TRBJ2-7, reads GAGVSQSPSNKVTEKGKDVELRCDPISGHTALYWYRQSLGQGLEFLIYFQGNSAPDKSGLPSDRFSAERTGGSVSTLTIQRTQQEDSAVYLCASSPDRFSYEQYFGPGTRLTVT.

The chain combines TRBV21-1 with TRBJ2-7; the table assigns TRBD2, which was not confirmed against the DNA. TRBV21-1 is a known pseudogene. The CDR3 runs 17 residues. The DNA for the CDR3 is TGTGCCAGCAGCCGAGAGCCCCTAGCGGGAGAACCGGACGAGCAGTACTTC. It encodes CASSREPLAGEPDEQYF.

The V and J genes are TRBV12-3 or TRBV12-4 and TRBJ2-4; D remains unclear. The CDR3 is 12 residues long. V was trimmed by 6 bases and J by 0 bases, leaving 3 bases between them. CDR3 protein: CASSSAKNIQYF. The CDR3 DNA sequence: TGTGCCAGCAGCTCAGCCAAAAACATTCAGTACTTC.

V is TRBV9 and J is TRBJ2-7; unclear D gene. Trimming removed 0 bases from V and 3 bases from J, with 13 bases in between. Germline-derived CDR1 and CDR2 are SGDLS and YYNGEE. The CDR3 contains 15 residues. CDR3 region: CASSVGQVSVYEQYF. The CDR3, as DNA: TGTGCCAGCAGCGTAGGTCAGGTCTCGGTCTACGAGCAGTACTTC.

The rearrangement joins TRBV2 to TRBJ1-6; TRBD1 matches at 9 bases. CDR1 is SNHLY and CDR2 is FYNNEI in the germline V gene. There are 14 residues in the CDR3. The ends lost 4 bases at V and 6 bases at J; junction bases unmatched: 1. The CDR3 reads CASSGGQGNSPLHF. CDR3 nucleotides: TGTGCCAGCAGTGGGGGACAGGGTAATTCACCCCTCCACTTT.

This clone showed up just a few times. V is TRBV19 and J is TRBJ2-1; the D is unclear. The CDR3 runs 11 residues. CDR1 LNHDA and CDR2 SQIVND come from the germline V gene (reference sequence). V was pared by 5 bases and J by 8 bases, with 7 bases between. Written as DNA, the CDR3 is TGTGCCAGTAGTTTCAGCGATGAGCAGTTCTTC. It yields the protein CASSFSDEQFF.

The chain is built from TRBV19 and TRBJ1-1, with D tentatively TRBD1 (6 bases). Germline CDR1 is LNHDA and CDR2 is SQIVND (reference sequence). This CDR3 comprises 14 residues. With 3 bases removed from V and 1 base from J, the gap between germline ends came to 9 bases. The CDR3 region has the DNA TGTGCCAGTAGTATCACAGGGCCGAACACTGAAGCTTTCTTT. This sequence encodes CASSITGPNTEAFF.

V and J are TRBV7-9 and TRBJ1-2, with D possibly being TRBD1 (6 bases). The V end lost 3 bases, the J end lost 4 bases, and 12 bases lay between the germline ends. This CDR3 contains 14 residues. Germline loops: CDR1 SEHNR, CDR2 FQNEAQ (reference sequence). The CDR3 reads CASSFGGYGYGYTF. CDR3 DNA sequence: TGTGCCAGCAGCTTTGGGGGCTACGGCTATGGCTACACCTTC.

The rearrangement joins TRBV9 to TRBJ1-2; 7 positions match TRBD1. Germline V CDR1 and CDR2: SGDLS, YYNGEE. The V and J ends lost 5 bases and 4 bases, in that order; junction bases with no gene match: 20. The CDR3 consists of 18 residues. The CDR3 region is CASSLDDRVGSTVYGYTF. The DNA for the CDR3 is TGTGCCAGCAGTCTCGACGACAGGGTCGGTTCTACCGTCTATGGCTACACCTTC. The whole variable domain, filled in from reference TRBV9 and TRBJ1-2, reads DSGVTQTPKHLITATGQRVTLRCSPRSGDLSVYWYQQSLDQGLQFLIQYYNGEERAKGNILERFSAQQFPDLHSELNLSSLELGDSALYFCASSLDDRVGSTVYGYTFGSGTRLTVV.

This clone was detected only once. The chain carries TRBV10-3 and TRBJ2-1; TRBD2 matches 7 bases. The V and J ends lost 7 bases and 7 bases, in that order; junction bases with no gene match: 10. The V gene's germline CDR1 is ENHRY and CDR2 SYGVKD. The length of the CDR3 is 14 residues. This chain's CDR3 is CAITAGGGGNEQFF. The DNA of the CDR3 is TGTGCCATCACTGCCGGAGGCGGGGGAAATGAGCAGTTCTTC.

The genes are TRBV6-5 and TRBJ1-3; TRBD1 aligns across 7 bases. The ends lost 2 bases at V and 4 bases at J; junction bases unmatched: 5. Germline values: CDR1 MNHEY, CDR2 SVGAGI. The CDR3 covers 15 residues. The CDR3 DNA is TGTGCCAGCAGTTACGGTACAGGGGCAGGAAACACCATATATTTT. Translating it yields CASSYGTGAGNTIYF.

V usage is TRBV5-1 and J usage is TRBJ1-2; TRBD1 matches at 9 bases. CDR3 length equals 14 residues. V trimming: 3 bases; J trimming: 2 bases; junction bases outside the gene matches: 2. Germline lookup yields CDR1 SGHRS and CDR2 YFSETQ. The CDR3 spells CASSWGTGNYGYTF. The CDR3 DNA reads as TGCGCCAGCAGCTGGGGGACAGGGAACTATGGCTACACCTTC.

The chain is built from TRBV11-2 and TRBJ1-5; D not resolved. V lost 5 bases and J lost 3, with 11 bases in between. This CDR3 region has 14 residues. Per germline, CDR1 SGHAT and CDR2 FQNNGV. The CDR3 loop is CASSPNTNNQPQHF. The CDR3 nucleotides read TGTGCCAGCAGCCCAAATACTAACAATCAGCCCCAGCATTTT. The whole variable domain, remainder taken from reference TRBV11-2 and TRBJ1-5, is EAGVAQSPRYKIIEKRQSVAFWCNPISGHATLYWYQQILGQGPKLLIQFQNNGVVDDSQLPKDRFSAERLKGVDSTLKIQPAKLEDSAVYLCASSPNTNNQPQHFGDGTRLSIL.

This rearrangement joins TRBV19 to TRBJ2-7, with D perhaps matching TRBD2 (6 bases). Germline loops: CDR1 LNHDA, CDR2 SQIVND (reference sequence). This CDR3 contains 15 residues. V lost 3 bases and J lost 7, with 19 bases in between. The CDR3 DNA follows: TGTGCCAGTAGTATCCCTAGCGCAACCCCTCGAGAGCAGTACTTC. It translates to CASSIPSATPREQYF.

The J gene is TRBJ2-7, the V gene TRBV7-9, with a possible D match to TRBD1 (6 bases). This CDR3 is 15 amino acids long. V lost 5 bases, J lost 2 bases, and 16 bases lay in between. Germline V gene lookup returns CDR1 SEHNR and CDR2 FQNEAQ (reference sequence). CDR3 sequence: CASSKDSMGAYEQYF. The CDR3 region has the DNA TGTGCCAGCAGCAAGGACAGCATGGGGGCCTACGAGCAGTACTTC.

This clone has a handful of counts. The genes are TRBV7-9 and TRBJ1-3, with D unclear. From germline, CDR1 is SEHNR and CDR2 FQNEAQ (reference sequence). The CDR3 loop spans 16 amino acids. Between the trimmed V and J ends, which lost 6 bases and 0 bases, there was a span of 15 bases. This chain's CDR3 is CASSLSRRDSGNTIYF. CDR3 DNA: TGTGCCAGCAGTTTAAGCCGACGGGACTCTGGAAACACCATATATTTT.

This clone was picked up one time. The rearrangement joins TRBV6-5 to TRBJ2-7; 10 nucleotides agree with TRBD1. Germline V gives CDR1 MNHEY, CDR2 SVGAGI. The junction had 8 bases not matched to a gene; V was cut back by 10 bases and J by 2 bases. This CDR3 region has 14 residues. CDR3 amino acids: CATRGTGVTYEQYF. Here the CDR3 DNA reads TGTGCCACCCGGGGGACAGGGGTCACCTACGAGCAGTACTTC.

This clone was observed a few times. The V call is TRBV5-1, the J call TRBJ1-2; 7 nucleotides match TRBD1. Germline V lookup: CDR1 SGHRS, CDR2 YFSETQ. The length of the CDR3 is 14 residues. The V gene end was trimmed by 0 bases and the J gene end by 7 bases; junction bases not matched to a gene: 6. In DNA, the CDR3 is TGCGCCAGCAGCTTGGAGGGACAGTCGGGTGGCTACACCTTC. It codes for CASSLEGQSGGYTF.

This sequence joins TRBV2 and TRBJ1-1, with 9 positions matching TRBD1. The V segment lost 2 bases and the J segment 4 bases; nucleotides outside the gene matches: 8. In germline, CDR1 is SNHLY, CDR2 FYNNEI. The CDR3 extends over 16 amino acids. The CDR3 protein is CASSEWDRELGTEAFF. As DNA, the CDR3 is TGTGCCAGCAGTGAATGGGACAGGGAATTGGGCACTGAAGCTTTCTTT.

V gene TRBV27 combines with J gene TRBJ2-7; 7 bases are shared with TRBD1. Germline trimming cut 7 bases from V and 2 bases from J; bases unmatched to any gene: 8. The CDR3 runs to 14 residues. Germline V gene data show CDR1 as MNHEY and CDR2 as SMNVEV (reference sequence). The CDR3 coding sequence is TGTGCCAGCACCGTGAGGACAGGACCCTACGAGCAGTACTTC. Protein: CASTVRTGPYEQYF.

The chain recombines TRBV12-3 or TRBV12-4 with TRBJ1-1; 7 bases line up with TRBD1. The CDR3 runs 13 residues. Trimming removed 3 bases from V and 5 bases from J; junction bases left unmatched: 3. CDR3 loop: CASSFRGVTEAFF. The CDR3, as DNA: TGTGCCAGCAGTTTCAGGGGGGTGACTGAAGCTTTCTTT.

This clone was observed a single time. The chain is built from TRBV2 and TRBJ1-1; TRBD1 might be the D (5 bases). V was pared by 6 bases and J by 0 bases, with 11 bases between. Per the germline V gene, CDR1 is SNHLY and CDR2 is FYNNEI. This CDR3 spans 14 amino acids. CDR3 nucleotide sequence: TGTGCCAGCAGCCTACAGGAATTGAACACTGAAGCTTTCTTT. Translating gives CASSLQELNTEAFF. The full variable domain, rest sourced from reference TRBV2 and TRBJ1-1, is EPEVTQTPSHQVTQMGQEVILRCVPISNHLYFYWYRQILGQKVEFLVSFYNNEISEKSEIFDDQFSVERPDGSNFTLKIRSTKLEDSAMYFCASSLQELNTEAFFGQGTRLTVV.

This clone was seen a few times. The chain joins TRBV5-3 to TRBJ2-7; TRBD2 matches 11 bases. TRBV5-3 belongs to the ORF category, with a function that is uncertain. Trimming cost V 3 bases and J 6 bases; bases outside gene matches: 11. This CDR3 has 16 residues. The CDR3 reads CARSCYSGRARIEQYF. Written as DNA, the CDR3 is TGTGCCAGAAGCTGCTATAGCGGGAGGGCTCGGATCGAGCAGTACTTC.